The 12 T cell receptor beta chains in this list originate from one sample, sequenced in a study of Graves' ophthalmopathy and Graves' hyperthyroidism. CDR3 regions of TCR beta were amplified from RNA transcripts. Investigators did first-round RT-PCR with HTBI primers, then second-round multiplex PCR. TCRdb processed the multiplex PCR reads anew with MiXCR; each CDR3 protein has one entry. The table records nearly 400,000 distinct CDR3 sequences, around 18% of them present only once. Sequenced: peripheral blood. The source of these receptors is a woman aged 18-29 years with Graves' ophthalmopathy.

The sample holds many counts of this clonotype. The chain combines TRBV11-2 with TRBJ2-5; weak D call: TRBD2 (5 bases). CDR3 length: 14 residues. Trimming shortened V by 3 bases and J by 2 bases, and 10 bases separated the two germline ends. Germline-derived CDR1 and CDR2 are SGHAT and FQNNGV. The CDR3 loop is CASSFSGMQETQYF. In DNA, the CDR3 is TGTGCCAGCAGCTTCTCCGGGATGCAAGAGACCCAGTACTTC. Supplemented by reference TRBV11-2 and TRBJ2-5, the full variable domain reads EAGVAQSPRYKIIEKRQSVAFWCNPISGHATLYWYQQILGQGPKLLIQFQNNGVVDDSQLPKDRFSAERLKGVDSTLKIQPAKLEDSAVYLCASSFSGMQETQYFGPGTRLLVL.

The sample holds many counts of this clonotype. This rearrangement joins TRBV19 to TRBJ1-5; no firm D call. The germline CDR1 and CDR2 sequences are LNHDA and SQIVND (reference sequence). This CDR3 has 15 residues. V lost 3 bases and J 0 bases, leaving 9 bases between the germline ends. This CDR3 reads CASSIRGFSNQPQHF. In nucleotides, the CDR3 is TGTGCCAGTAGTATTCGCGGGTTTAGCAATCAGCCCCAGCATTTT.

J is TRBJ1-5 and V is TRBV30; 9 nucleotides line up with TRBD1. This CDR3 has 13 amino acids. The germline CDR1 and CDR2 sequences are GTSNPN and SVGIG (reference sequence). V shed 5 bases, J shed 6 bases, and the junction held 5 bases outside the gene matches. CDR3 in amino acids: CAWGSDRGQPQHF. In DNA, the CDR3 is TGTGCCTGGGGATCGGACAGGGGTCAGCCCCAGCATTTT.

This clonotype was seen many times. The CDR3 protein is CASSQDRWETQYF. CDR3 in DNA: TGCGCCAGCAGCCAAGATCGCTGGGAGACCCAGTACTTC. The chain is built from TRBV4-3 and TRBJ2-5; D gene ambiguous. V shed 0 bases and J shed 5 bases, with 7 bases lying between them. The CDR3 runs to 13 residues. CDR1 is LGHNA, CDR2 YSLEER, per germline.

This clonotype has at least ten counts. The chain links TRBV6-1 to TRBJ1-2; D not certain. Germline CDR1 MNHNS, CDR2 SASEGT. The CDR3 length is 13 residues. Trimming took off 4 bases at V and 7 bases at J, with 13 bases between the two ends. The CDR3 DNA reads TGTGCCAGCAGTGGAACCGGGCGGACTGGCTACACCTTC. Amino acid sequence: CASSGTGRTGYTF.

The table lists this clonotype with a few counts. The chain links TRBV6-1 to TRBJ1-1; a possible D gene is TRBD1 (5 bases). Germline CDR1 and CDR2: MNHNS and SASEGT. V was pared by 6 bases and J by 6 bases, with 20 bases between. The CDR3 is made up of 15 amino acids. The CDR3 bases are TGTGCCAGCAGCTCTTTGGGACTCCCTGCGGCTGAAGCTTTCTTT. Translating gives CASSSLGLPAAEAFF.

There are many counts of this clonotype. The chain links TRBV12-3 or TRBV12-4 to TRBJ2-6; D might be TRBD1 (5 bases). The germline V and J ends were trimmed by 4 bases and 0 bases, with 7 bases remaining between them. This CDR3 comprises 15 residues. In DNA form, the CDR3 reads TGTGCCAGCAGTTCTAGGGGCTCTGGGGCCAACGTCCTGACTTTC. This sequence encodes CASSSRGSGANVLTF.

This clonotype was seen at least ten times. This chain links TRBV6-2 or TRBV6-3 with TRBJ1-5; 10 bases map to TRBD1. This CDR3 has 18 amino acids. Germline V gives CDR1 MNHEY, CDR2 SVGEGT. The V gene end was trimmed by 5 bases and the J gene end by 1 base; junction bases not matched to a gene: 11. CDR3 sequence: CASSHTGQGVRSNQPQHF. For the CDR3, the DNA is TGTGCCAGCAGTCACACCGGACAGGGGGTACGGAGCAATCAGCCCCAGCATTTT.

This clonotype was counted ten times or more. V usage is TRBV20-1 and J usage is TRBJ1-3, with D maybe TRBD1 (5 bases). CDR3 size: 16 residues. The V end lost 6 bases, the J end lost 0 bases, and 18 bases lay between the germline ends. Germline loops: CDR1 DFQATT, CDR2 SNEGSKA (reference sequence). The CDR3 DNA follows: TGCAGTGCCAGAAATTGGGACTCGAGCTCTGGAAACACCATATATTTT. Translated, it gives CSARNWDSSSGNTIYF.

This clonotype was counted many times. The chain recombines TRBV6-2 or TRBV6-3 with TRBJ2-7; TRBD2 agrees at 11 bases. The germline V gene encodes CDR1 MNHEY and CDR2 SVGEGT. The CDR3 is 17 residues long. Trimming cost V 0 bases and J 6 bases; bases outside gene matches: 10. CDR3 region: CASSYSGTSGPLGEQYF. The DNA for the CDR3 is TGTGCCAGCAGTTACTCAGGGACTAGCGGCCCCCTGGGCGAGCAGTACTTC.

In its sample, this clonotype was seen a few times. The chain links TRBV30 to TRBJ2-7; D is ambiguous. CDR1 and CDR2 from the germline V gene are GTSNPN and SVGIG (reference sequence). The CDR3 loop spans 15 amino acids. V dropped 6 bases and J dropped 0 bases, with 18 bases sitting between them. CDR3 DNA: TGTGCCTGTACTGTACGGGTGACGAGCTCCTACGAGCAGTACTTC. It translates to CACTVRVTSSYEQYF.

The chain uses TRBV29-1 and TRBJ1-2, with D uncertain. Germline CDR1 SQVTM, CDR2 ANQGSEA. V was trimmed by 7 bases and J by 1 base, leaving 13 bases between them. The length of the CDR3 is 13 residues. The CDR3 sequence: CSGVTAVNYGYTF. DNA of the CDR3: TGCAGCGGGGTAACAGCTGTTAACTATGGCTACACCTTC.